Reported below is one T cell receptor (beta chain). Its cognate antigen is unknown. Germline CDR1 is SGHNT and CDR2 is YYREEE (reference sequence). This CDR3 has 14 residues. V was shortened by 2 bases and J by 1 base, with 9 bases between the two germline ends. The data stem from a study of cytomegalovirus exposure and HLA in healthy donors. Study-level findings and limits: Reported results showed that the classifier diagnosed cytomegalovirus status with high specificity and sensitivity. Later genetic work tied a missense DCLRE1C variant to beta-chain V and J trimming.

PCR used 60 Vbeta primers and 13 Jbeta primers. TCRdb's table, derived via immunoSEQ multiplex PCR, lists solely in-frame clones and lacks some. This table holds 180,000 or so clones, roughly 79% found once. This TCR came from a man aged 50-59 years in good health and CMV-seropositive. The chain is built from TRBV5-4 and TRBJ1-1; D remains unclear. Material for sequencing was PBMCs. CDR3 nucleotide sequence: TGTGCCAGCAGCTTACACCCCTCGAACACTGAAGCTTTCTTT. This translates into CASSLHPSNTEAFF.